This T cell receptor (beta chain) appears in the sequencing data of a study of post-analysis software for immune sequencing data. Study as a whole: Included among the disease courses, which were recorded for the cohort, were relapsing-remitting, secondary progressive and progressive-relapsing multiple sclerosis.

Germline CDR1 is MNHEY and CDR2 is SMNVEV (reference sequence). The CDR3 has 16 amino acids. Trimming took 6 bases from V and 3 from J, leaving 18 bases between them. The library was made from cDNA and included unique molecular identifiers. With roughly 0.85 to 11 million T cells as the source, hundreds of thousands of cDNA molecules resulted. In TCRdb, the PCR reads were re-called with MiXCR into one record per CDR3 protein. The sample records under 900,000 distinct CDR3 sequences, approximately 53% being singletons. General study findings and limits: Controls showed lower frequencies than patients for four to six TRBV segments, and TRBV5-6, TRBV5-1 and TRBV20-1 were among these. Multiple sclerosis patients showed significantly lower normalized Chao1 diversity than controls did. By F measure, strong co-clustering occurred among samples prepared in the same batch.

The sample holds a few counts of this clonotype. Its antigen is unidentified. This receptor was taken from a girl aged 5 to 17 with multiple sclerosis. The specimen was blood. The genes are TRBV27 and TRBJ2-4, with D perhaps being TRBD1 or TRBD2 (5 bases each). The CDR3 reads CASSRSIPGGKNIQYF. In DNA form, the CDR3 reads TGTGCCAGCAGCCGAAGCATACCTGGGGGCAAAAACATTCAGTACTTC.